The present T cell receptor (beta chain) was sequenced within a study of identical twins. One entry per CDR3 protein, called by TCRdb with MiXCR from the 5' RACE reads. The sample shows about 1.7 million distinct CDR3 sequences, roughly 35% of them seen only once. As concerns this clonotype: Just one base apart from a much larger clone, this may be a read error.

The germline CDR1 and CDR2 sequences are KGHSH and LQKENI. The CDR3 covers 12 residues. The genes are TRBV18 and TRBJ2-1; no firm D call. The tail of the sequence fits TRBJ2-7 better, so the J call may be wrong. This receptor was obtained from a newborn girl in good health. Sequenced input: cord blood. CDR3 protein: CASSPPNNEQYF. The CDR3 nucleotides read TGTGCCAGCTCACCACCGAACAATGAGCAGTACTTC.